A single sample is the source of the 21 T cell receptor beta chains below, sequenced in a study of blood T cells in healthy people across ages. A second PCR of 7 to 11 cycles used a sample-barcoded 5' primer and a J-beta primer mix. TCRdb reprocessed the 5' RACE reads with MiXCR, giving one entry per CDR3 protein. The sample contains about 560,000 distinct CDR3 sequences, about a quarter of which appear only once. The sample also formed part of further work on T cells of mothers and their children.

The sequenced material came from blood. The receptors were gathered from a boy aged 2-9 years in good health.

The CDR3 is CASRSQGYGYTF. DNA for the CDR3: TGTGCCAGCAGATCACAGGGATATGGCTACACCTTC. The V call is TRBV6-6, the J call TRBJ1-2, with a tentative D call TRBD1 (6 bases). This CDR3 spans 12 amino acids. The ends were cut back, 6 bases at V and 5 bases at J, with 10 bases in the middle. Germline V CDR1 and CDR2: MNHNY, SVGAGI (reference sequence).

This clonotype was counted between two and nine times. The chain combines TRBV3-1 with TRBJ2-1; D might be TRBD2 (6 bases). Germline CDR1 LGHDT, CDR2 YNNKEL (reference sequence). Trimming shortened V by 4 bases and J by 10 bases, and 20 bases separated the two germline ends. This CDR3 contains 15 residues. The CDR3 DNA sequence: TGTGCCAGCAGCCTTGGGGGGTGGCCCAGGGTAGAGCAGTTCTTC. This translates into CASSLGGWPRVEQFF.

This rearrangement joins TRBV29-1 to TRBJ2-6; D not resolved. The CDR3 sequence is 17 residues long. CDR1 SQVTM and CDR2 ANQGSEA come from the germline V gene. Trimming removed 1 base at V and 4 bases at J, with 17 bases between. The CDR3 spells CSVEAPGAQEGANVLTF. CDR3 in DNA: TGCAGCGTTGAAGCCCCCGGCGCCCAGGAGGGGGCCAACGTCCTGACTTTC. Full variable domain (rest looked up from reference TRBV29-1 and TRBJ2-6): SAVISQKPSRDICQRGTSLTIQCQVDSQVTMMFWYRQQPGQSLTLIATANQGSEATYESGFVIDKFPISRPNLTFSTLTVSNMSPEDSSIYLCSVEAPGAQEGANVLTFGAGSRLTVL.

Here the CDR3 DNA reads TGCGCCAGCAACCCTTTAGCGGGGTCTGGCACAGATACGCAGTATTTT. This gives the protein CASNPLAGSGTDTQYF. The V and J genes are TRBV5-1 and TRBJ2-3; 8 bases are a match to TRBD2. The CDR3 covers 16 residues. Germline V lookup: CDR1 SGHRS, CDR2 YFSETQ. V trimming: 6 bases; J trimming: 1 base; junction bases outside the gene matches: 10. Drawing the rest from reference TRBV5-1 and TRBJ2-3, the complete variable domain is KAGVTQTPRYLIKTRGQQVTLSCSPISGHRSVSWYQQTPGQGLQFLFEYFSETQRNKGNFPGRFSGRQFSNSRSEMNVSTLELGDSALYLCASNPLAGSGTDTQYFGPGTRLTVL.

V gene TRBV7-3 combines with J gene TRBJ2-5; D gene uncertain. The last part of the DNA fits TRBJ2-1 better; the J call may be wrong. Germline loops: CDR1 SGHTA, CDR2 FQGTGA. The CDR3 consists of 14 residues. CDR3 protein: CASRSDRASNEQFF. The CDR3 DNA sequence: TGTGCCAGCAGATCAGATCGGGCCTCAAATGAGCAGTTCTTC.

The J gene is TRBJ2-6, the V gene TRBV6-2 or TRBV6-3; maybe TRBD2 (5 bases). V lost 0 bases to trimming and J lost 3 bases, with 12 bases between them. CDR1 and CDR2 from the germline V gene are MNHEY and SVGEGT. CDR3 length: 17 residues. The CDR3: CASSYSQTGFGANVLTF. The CDR3 region has the DNA TGTGCCAGCAGTTACTCACAGACGGGGTTTGGGGCCAACGTCCTGACTTTC.

This clonotype was seen a few times. The chain combines TRBV7-2 with TRBJ2-5, with D perhaps TRBD2 (6 bases). V was shortened by 1 base and J by 4 bases, with 13 bases between the two germline ends. Germline V gene sequence: CDR1 SGHTA, CDR2 FQGNSA. CDR3 length: 15 amino acids. The CDR3 region is CASSLGSTGVETQYF. The DNA for the CDR3 is TGTGCCAGCAGCTTAGGGTCCACGGGGGTAGAGACCCAGTACTTC.

This clonotype was observed a few times. The chain uses TRBV7-9 and TRBJ1-1, with TRBD1 matching 8 bases. The trim removed 5 bases at V and 4 bases at J, leaving 9 bases unmatched. The CDR3 is made up of 15 amino acids. In germline, CDR1 is SEHNR, CDR2 FQNEAQ (reference sequence). CDR3 protein: CASSPDRGSSTEAFF. The CDR3 nucleotides read TGTGCCAGCAGCCCCGACAGGGGAAGTAGCACTGAAGCTTTCTTT.

The chain combines TRBV2 with TRBJ2-5; 8 nucleotides agree with TRBD2. The CDR3 is 15 amino acids. CDR1 is SNHLY, CDR2 FYNNEI, per germline. V was clipped by 4 bases and J by 4 bases; unmatched bases: 8. CDR3 nucleotides: TGTGCCAGCAGTGTAGAGCGGGAGAGAGGAGAGACCCAGTACTTC. This gives the protein CASSVERERGETQYF. The whole variable domain, filled in from reference TRBV2 and TRBJ2-5, reads EPEVTQTPSHQVTQMGQEVILRCVPISNHLYFYWYRQILGQKVEFLVSFYNNEISEKSEIFDDQFSVERPDGSNFTLKIRSTKLEDSAMYFCASSVERERGETQYFGPGTRLLVL.

This clonotype was seen a handful of times. The rearrangement joins TRBV20-1 to TRBJ2-3; a weak D match, TRBD2 (5 bases). The CDR3 has 13 residues. Trimming took off 4 bases at V and 1 base at J, with 9 bases between the two ends. The germline V gene has CDR1 DFQATT and CDR2 SNEGSKA (reference sequence). The chain's CDR3 is CSAKDFRTDTQYF. The CDR3 nucleotides are TGCAGTGCTAAGGACTTCCGCACAGATACGCAGTATTTT.

This chain uses TRBV9 with TRBJ2-7, with 8 bases lining up with TRBD1. J was trimmed by 6 bases and V by 7 bases; bases with no gene match: 6. This CDR3 contains 12 residues. Looked up from germline, CDR1 is SGDLS and CDR2 is YYNGEE. As DNA, the CDR3 is TGTGCCAGCGAAGGACAGGGACGCGAGCAGTACTTC. The encoded protein is CASEGQGREQYF. Full variable domain (outside the CDR3, taken from reference TRBV9 and TRBJ2-7): DSGVTQTPKHLITATGQRVTLRCSPRSGDLSVYWYQQSLDQGLQFLIQYYNGEERAKGNILERFSAQQFPDLHSELNLSSLELGDSALYFCASEGQGREQYFGPGTRLTVT.

This clonotype occurred a few times. J is TRBJ1-5 and V is TRBV27, with D perhaps matching TRBD1 (5 bases). V was cut by 3 bases and J by 5 bases, with 11 bases left in between. There are 14 residues in the CDR3. Germline V CDR1 and CDR2: MNHEY, SMNVEV (reference sequence). This CDR3 is CASSFLGGDQPQHF. The CDR3 region has the DNA TGTGCCAGCAGTTTCTTGGGAGGGGATCAGCCCCAGCATTTT.

Concerning this clonotype itself: The junction and the germline gene differ at one end; a read error may be behind it. The chain is built from TRBV20-1 and TRBJ2-1; the match to TRBD2 covers 9 bases. In germline, CDR1 is DFQATT, CDR2 SNEGSKA (reference sequence). The CDR3 is 14 amino acids. This CDR3 is CSALSGSSCNEQFF. In nucleotides, the CDR3 is TGCAGCGCTCTTAGCGGGAGCTCCTGCAATGAGCAGTTCTTC.

The V call is TRBV7-6, the J call TRBJ2-5; tentatively, D is TRBD2 (6 bases). The J call may be mistaken, given a closer DNA end match to TRBJ2-1. From germline, CDR1 is SGHVS and CDR2 FNYEAQ. The CDR3 extends over 15 amino acids. CDR3 sequence reads: CASTRLRGINNEQFF. CDR3 nucleotides: TGTGCCAGCACCCGTTTACGGGGGATAAACAATGAGCAGTTCTTC.

The chain couples TRBV7-8 to TRBJ2-5, with D maybe TRBD2 (6 bases). Deletions cut 5 bases from V and 2 bases from J, with 21 bases between. The CDR3 is 17 amino acids. Germline loops: CDR1 SGHVS, CDR2 FQNEAQ. The CDR3 region is CASSQRASGVLQETQYF. The CDR3 bases are TGTGCCAGCAGCCAAAGGGCTTCGGGAGTGCTGCAAGAGACCCAGTACTTC.

Many counts were recorded for this clonotype. The V call is TRBV7-9, the J call TRBJ1-4, with 8 bases that match TRBD1. CDR3 length: 14 residues. V gave up 5 bases and J gave up 6 bases; unmatched junction bases: 5. The germline V gene encodes CDR1 SEHNR and CDR2 FQNEAQ (reference sequence). The CDR3 here is CASSPGQGDEKLFF. CDR3 coding DNA: TGTGCCAGCAGCCCAGGACAGGGTGATGAAAAACTGTTTTTT.

This chain links TRBV29-1 with TRBJ2-7; perhaps D is TRBD1 or TRBD2 (6 bases each). The CDR3 consists of 15 residues. The germline V gene encodes CDR1 SQVTM and CDR2 ANQGSEA. The germline V and J ends were trimmed by 0 bases and 5 bases, with 17 bases remaining between them. As DNA, the CDR3 is TGCAGCGTTGAAGATCCAGGGGAGGCGAATCACGAGCAGTACTTC. Amino acid sequence: CSVEDPGEANHEQYF.

The CDR3 DNA is TGTGCCACCCAAGGGCGGGAGGATTACAATGAGCAGTTCTTC. This translates into CATQGREDYNEQFF. The genes are TRBV24-1 and TRBJ2-1; TRBD2 agrees at 8 bases. This CDR3 has 14 residues. Germline loops: CDR1 KGHDR, CDR2 SFDVKD. V gave up 9 bases and J gave up 4 bases; unmatched junction bases: 7.

The J gene is TRBJ2-7, the V gene TRBV6-5; 7 bases match TRBD2. CDR3 length equals 15 residues. CDR1 MNHEY and CDR2 SVGAGI come from the germline V gene. Trimming removed 6 bases from V and 6 bases from J; junction bases left unmatched: 14. CDR3 amino acids: CASSPSGLRGAEQYF. The DNA of the CDR3 is TGTGCCAGCAGCCCTTCGGGACTAAGAGGCGCCGAGCAGTACTTC.

This clonotype is a singleton in its sample. This rearrangement joins TRBV4-1 to TRBJ2-2; 12 nucleotides match TRBD2. The CDR3 has 17 residues. Germline values: CDR1 MGHRA, CDR2 YSYEKL. The V segment lost 0 bases and the J segment 9 bases; nucleotides outside the gene matches: 8. The CDR3 loop is CASSQDDVGLAGRELFF. The CDR3 region has the DNA TGCGCCAGCAGCCAAGATGACGTCGGACTAGCGGGAAGGGAGCTGTTTTTT.

A few counts support this clonotype. The V and J genes are TRBV6-1 and TRBJ2-7; TRBD2 matches at 11 bases. With V trimmed by 4 bases and J by 6 bases, 17 bases remained unmatched. Germline CDR1 and CDR2: MNHNS and SASEGT. The CDR3 runs 18 residues. The DNA of the CDR3 is TGTGCCAGCAGTGTAGCGCTAGCGGGGGGCTTCGCTTTTGGCGAGCAGTACTTC. Encoded protein: CASSVALAGGFAFGEQYF.